The 32 T cell receptor beta chains below were found in one sample sequenced in a study of T cell repertoires in aging, cancer and after chemotherapy. The template was genomic DNA from peripheral blood, not RNA. Rearranged V-D-J TRB sequences were amplified with a mixed TRB-A/B primer pool. One entry per CDR3 protein results from TCRdb running MiXCR on the multiplex PCR reads. The top ten hold approximately 6.6% of the sample, which has around 12,000 distinct CDR3 sequences, 35% to 45% seen once. Input material: blood. These receptors all stem from a human donor in good health. The donor label of this sample is uncertain.

For this clonotype: A much bigger clone sits one base away, suggesting this may be a read error. This chain links TRBV29-1 with TRBJ2-7, with unresolved D. This CDR3 has 11 amino acids. CDR1 and CDR2 from the germline V gene are SQVTM and ANQGSEA. V was pared by 3 bases and J by 7 bases, with 10 bases between. The CDR3 loop reads CSVDHPWEQYF. For the CDR3, the DNA is TGCAGCGTTGATCACCCTTGGGAGCAGTACTTC.

This clonotype came up a few times. The chain recombines TRBV15 with TRBJ2-3, with 10 bases that match TRBD2. V trimming: 2 bases; J trimming: 6 bases; junction bases outside the gene matches: 5. The CDR3 runs 15 residues. Per the germline V gene, CDR1 is LNHNV and CDR2 is YYDKDF (reference sequence). The DNA of the CDR3 is TGTGCCACCAGCAGATCACTAGCGGGAAGCGATACGCAGTATTTT. The encoded protein is CATSRSLAGSDTQYF.

This sequence joins TRBV6-5 and TRBJ2-3; D unclear. CDR1 is MNHEY, CDR2 SVGAGI, per germline. Trimming took 2 bases from V and 4 from J, leaving 13 bases between them. The CDR3 has 15 residues. This chain's CDR3 is CASSYDGRVSDTQYF. The CDR3 nucleotides read TGTGCCAGCAGTTACGACGGTAGGGTATCAGATACGCAGTATTTT.

This clonotype was seen more than once but under ten times. The chain joins TRBV15 to TRBJ2-1, with 13 bases aligning to TRBD2. V shed 0 bases and J 5 bases; nucleotides not matched to a gene: 10. This CDR3 has 19 amino acids. The germline CDR1 and CDR2 sequences are LNHNV and YYDKDF (reference sequence). The CDR3 DNA sequence: TGTGCCACCAGCAGAGATGGCCCCGGGACTAGCGGGAAGGACAATGAGCAGTTCTTC. Protein product: CATSRDGPGTSGKDNEQFF.

This clonotype is labeled medium-sized. The V call is TRBV19, the J call TRBJ2-5, with TRBD1 as a possible D gene (6 bases). With 8 bases removed from V and 4 bases from J, the gap between germline ends came to 14 bases. The CDR3 is made up of 13 amino acids. The V gene's germline CDR1 is LNHDA and CDR2 SQIVND (reference sequence). The CDR3 reads CASSDTGPETQYF. CDR3 bases: TGTGCCAGTTCGGACACAGGGCCAGAGACCCAGTACTTC.

V and J are TRBV15 and TRBJ2-3; D uncertain. The CDR3 has 15 amino acids. The V gene's germline CDR1 is LNHNV and CDR2 YYDKDF (reference sequence). The germline V and J ends were trimmed by 5 bases and 3 bases, with 15 bases remaining between them. In DNA, the CDR3 is TGTGCCACCAGCGGGCAGAAACTGATTACAGATACGCAGTATTTT. Translated, it gives CATSGQKLITDTQYF.

The rearrangement links TRBV5-6 to TRBJ2-7; tentatively, D is TRBD1 (5 bases). Per germline, CDR1 SGHDT and CDR2 YYEEEE. The germline V and J ends were trimmed by 6 bases and 4 bases, with 11 bases remaining between them. The CDR3 covers 12 residues. The CDR3 spells CASIWGCYEQYF. The CDR3 coding sequence is TGTGCCAGCATCTGGGGCTGTTACGAGCAGTACTTC.

V and J are TRBV27 and TRBJ2-7; D may match TRBD1 or TRBD2 (6 bases each). Germline assignment: CDR1 MNHEY and CDR2 SMNVEV (reference sequence). V was shortened by 0 bases and J by 3 bases, with 21 bases between the two germline ends. This CDR3 spans 18 amino acids. The CDR3, as DNA: TGTGCCAGCAGTTTATCGACCGACAGGAGGGGGAGGAACTACGAGCAGTACTTC. Translating gives CASSLSTDRRGRNYEQYF.

This rearrangement joins TRBV20-1 to TRBJ1-6, with 8 bases identical to TRBD1. The germline CDR1 and CDR2 sequences are DFQATT and SNEGSKA (reference sequence). This CDR3 is built from 14 residues. V lost 3 bases and J lost 10; bases outside the gene matches: 8. In DNA, the CDR3 is TGCAGTGCTAGCAAGGACAGGGAATCATCACCCCTCCACTTT. It encodes CSASKDRESSPLHF.

The chain combines TRBV13 with TRBJ2-2; no clear D gene. The germline V gene encodes CDR1 PRHDT and CDR2 FYEKMQ (reference sequence). This CDR3 is 14 amino acids long. Trimming removed 0 bases from V and 0 bases from J, with 2 bases in between. In DNA form, the CDR3 reads TGTGCCAGCAGCTTAGGGACGAACACCGGGGAGCTGTTTTTT. Translation: CASSLGTNTGELFF.

The V call is TRBV5-6, the J call TRBJ1-2; D perhaps matches TRBD1 (5 bases). This CDR3 is built from 13 residues. CDR1 and CDR2 (germline): SGHDT, YYEEEE. Trimming cost V 3 bases and J 5 bases, with 11 bases left between them. The DNA of the CDR3 is TGTGCCAGCAGCTGGGGGACCGAATATGGCTACACCTTC. Its protein product is CASSWGTEYGYTF.

This clonotype was detected only a few times. The chain links TRBV19 to TRBJ1-1; no firm D call. The CDR3 totals 13 residues. CDR1 is LNHDA and CDR2 is SQIVND in the germline V gene (reference sequence). V lost 7 bases to trimming and J lost 1 base, with 10 bases between them. The chain's CDR3 is CASKRTENTEAFF. The DNA of the CDR3 is TGTGCCAGTAAAAGAACAGAGAACACTGAAGCTTTCTTT.

This chain uses TRBV12-3 or TRBV12-4 with TRBJ2-3, with 13 nucleotides matching TRBD2. The CDR3 runs 16 residues. The V and J ends lost 4 bases and 3 bases, in that order; junction bases with no gene match: 4. The chain's CDR3 is CASSSRTSGGTDTQYF. CDR3 in DNA: TGTGCCAGCAGTTCTCGGACTAGCGGGGGAACAGATACGCAGTATTTT.

V usage is TRBV27 and J usage is TRBJ1-4; weak D call: TRBD1 (6 bases). Germline-derived CDR1 and CDR2 are MNHEY and SMNVEV (reference sequence). The CDR3 spans 14 residues. Trimming removed 4 bases from V and 8 bases from J, with 14 bases in between. The CDR3 bases are TGTGCCAGCAGTTATGCAGGGGCCGAGGAAAAACTGTTTTTT. Amino acid sequence: CASSYAGAEEKLFF.

The chain recombines TRBV27 with TRBJ2-1; 12 nucleotides match TRBD1. The junction had 7 bases not matched to a gene; V was cut back by 6 bases and J by 7 bases. Germline-derived CDR1 and CDR2 are MNHEY and SMNVEV (reference sequence). The CDR3 loop spans 15 amino acids. The CDR3, as DNA: TGTGCCAGCAGCCCCGGGACAGGGGGCTGGAATGAGCAGTTCTTC. Encoded protein: CASSPGTGGWNEQFF.

In its sample, this clonotype ranks as medium-sized (0.01 to 0.1%). V is TRBV29-1 and J is TRBJ2-5, with D possibly being TRBD1 (6 bases). V dropped 3 bases and J dropped 4 bases, with 12 bases sitting between them. CDR1 is SQVTM and CDR2 is ANQGSEA in the germline V gene. CDR3 length: 13 amino acids. CDR3 protein: CSVDLTGPETQYF. The CDR3 nucleotides read TGCAGCGTTGACCTCACAGGGCCAGAGACCCAGTACTTC.

This rearrangement joins TRBV6-5 to TRBJ1-2; D unresolved. This CDR3 is built from 13 residues. The V end lost 0 bases, the J end lost 4 bases, and 6 bases lay between the germline ends. Germline V gene lookup returns CDR1 MNHEY and CDR2 SVGAGI. The CDR3 region has the DNA TGTGCCAGCAGTTACTCGATCGGCTATGGCTACACCTTC. This codes for CASSYSIGYGYTF.

V is TRBV6-2 or TRBV6-3 and J is TRBJ1-5; D possibly corresponds to TRBD1 (6 bases). V lost 0 bases and J lost 0, with 18 bases in between. Germline CDR1 reads MNHEY; CDR2 reads SVGEGT. The CDR3 has 19 residues. The CDR3 bases are TGTGCCAGCAGTTACTCACCGGGCTTCAGGGGCATTAGCAATCAGCCCCAGCATTTT. The encoded protein is CASSYSPGFRGISNQPQHF.

Only a few counts were recorded for this clonotype. V usage is TRBV10-3 and J usage is TRBJ2-1; D gene ambiguous. Germline loops: CDR1 ENHRY, CDR2 SYGVKD. This CDR3 is built from 14 residues. Trimming shortened V by 11 bases and J by 8 bases, and 22 bases separated the two germline ends. Here the CDR3 reads CASRGVGIGDEQFF. The CDR3 region has the DNA TGTGCCTCACGAGGCGTGGGGATCGGCGATGAGCAGTTCTTC.

The rearrangement links TRBV6-1 to TRBJ2-3, with a possible D match to TRBD2 (7 bases). The V gene's germline CDR1 is MNHNS and CDR2 SASEGT. The CDR3 runs to 16 residues. Trimming stripped 3 bases from V and 1 base from J, with 14 bases between. The CDR3 DNA reads TGTGCCAGCAGTGATTTGGCGGGGGCCCGCACAGATACGCAGTATTTT. Protein: CASSDLAGARTDTQYF.

The V call is TRBV14, the J call TRBJ1-2, with a possible D match to TRBD1 (5 bases). This CDR3 contains 15 residues. Germline V CDR1 and CDR2: SGHDN, FVKESK. V gave up 0 bases and J gave up 8 bases, with 16 bases separating them. Here the CDR3 reads CASSQDWGPGSGYTF. The CDR3 coding sequence is TGTGCCAGCAGCCAAGATTGGGGACCAGGGTCGGGCTACACCTTC.

The chain has TRBV6-5 and TRBJ1-1; TRBD1 matches at 10 bases. The trim removed 5 bases at V and 9 bases at J, leaving 15 bases unmatched. The CDR3 length is 16 residues. In germline, CDR1 is MNHEY, CDR2 SVGAGI. The CDR3 bases are TGTGCCAGCAGTCATCTCTCGACAGGGGGCGCGAAACAAGCTTTCTTT. This sequence encodes CASSHLSTGGAKQAFF.

This clonotype was observed a handful of times. This chain uses TRBV5-4 with TRBJ2-3; D is unresolved. The germline CDR1 and CDR2 sequences are SGHNT and YYREEE (reference sequence). CDR3 length equals 16 residues. Trimming left V 1 base short and J 2 bases short, with 14 bases between. The CDR3 bases are TGTGCCAGCAGCTTGAGGTCTACGGATCCCACAGATACGCAGTATTTT. This sequence encodes CASSLRSTDPTDTQYF.

This clonotype is labeled as medium-sized. This sequence joins TRBV19 and TRBJ1-1; D unclear. Germline CDR1 and CDR2: LNHDA and SQIVND (reference sequence). The CDR3 runs to 13 residues. V was cut by 5 bases and J by 6 bases, with 13 bases left in between. The CDR3 DNA reads as TGTGCCAGTAGTCCCCTAGGTATCGCTGAAGCTTTCTTT. Protein: CASSPLGIAEAFF.

The chain uses TRBV19 and TRBJ1-1, with a possible D match to TRBD1 (5 bases). The CDR3 has 13 residues. The V end was cut by 8 bases, the J end by 4 bases, with 14 bases between. Germline V CDR1 and CDR2: LNHDA, SQIVND (reference sequence). The CDR3 sequence: CASRQGRGTEAFF. The CDR3 nucleotides read TGTGCCAGTCGGCAGGGAAGGGGCACTGAAGCTTTCTTT.

The table lists this clonotype with a few counts. The chain carries TRBV6-1 and TRBJ2-1, with D possibly matching TRBD1 (6 bases). Looked up from germline, CDR1 is MNHNS and CDR2 is SASEGT. This CDR3 comprises 15 residues. The V gene lost 2 bases and the J gene lost 0 bases, with 8 bases spanning the gap. CDR3 residues: CASSELGGSYNEQFF. In DNA, the CDR3 is TGTGCCAGCAGTGAACTAGGGGGCTCCTACAATGAGCAGTTCTTC.

This clonotype was counted only a few times. The gene calls are TRBV29-1 and TRBJ1-1, with D perhaps matching TRBD1 (5 bases). CDR3 length equals 15 residues. CDR1 is SQVTM and CDR2 is ANQGSEA in the germline V gene. The ends were cut back, 4 bases at V and 0 bases at J, with 15 bases in the middle. The CDR3 region is CSVGPPGELNTEAFF. The CDR3 coding sequence is TGCAGCGTTGGTCCCCCGGGGGAGTTGAACACTGAAGCTTTCTTT.

This clonotype was seen a handful of times. CDR3 protein: CASSGRTEVTYEQYF. The CDR3 coding sequence is TGTGCCAGCAGTGGACGAACAGAGGTAACCTACGAGCAGTACTTC. V gene TRBV6-4 combines with J gene TRBJ2-7; D gene unclear. The CDR3 consists of 15 residues. Per the germline V gene, CDR1 is MRHNA and CDR2 is SNTAGT. Trimming took 4 bases from V and 2 from J, leaving 15 bases between them.

This clonotype has more than one count but fewer than ten. The rearrangement links TRBV6-1 to TRBJ2-1; 8 positions agree with TRBD2. The germline V gene has CDR1 MNHNS and CDR2 SASEGT. Trimming cost V 6 bases and J 6 bases; bases outside gene matches: 10. The CDR3 is made up of 15 amino acids. The CDR3 loop reads CASSDSGGGVNEQFF. In DNA, the CDR3 is TGTGCCAGCAGCGACAGCGGGGGAGGCGTCAATGAGCAGTTCTTC.

The table lists this clonotype with a count of one. This sequence joins TRBV12-3 or TRBV12-4 and TRBJ1-2; D may be TRBD1 (6 bases). The CDR3 spans 13 residues. V lost 5 bases to trimming and J lost 3 bases, with 10 bases between them. The CDR3 region has the DNA TGTGCCAGCAGTACGGACAGCTACTATGGCTACACCTTC. Its translation: CASSTDSYYGYTF.

V is TRBV12-3 or TRBV12-4 and J is TRBJ2-7; D unresolved. This CDR3 contains 13 residues. V lost 5 bases and J 5 bases, leaving 13 bases between the germline ends. The CDR3 sequence is CASSVTPFDEQYF. Written as DNA, the CDR3 is TGTGCCAGCAGTGTCACCCCGTTCGACGAGCAGTACTTC.

This clonotype came up a few times. The V gene is TRBV19, the J gene TRBJ2-7; perhaps TRBD2 as D (5 bases). This CDR3 region has 15 residues. The V end was cut by 3 bases, the J end by 2 bases, with 14 bases between. Germline V CDR1 and CDR2: LNHDA, SQIVND (reference sequence). The CDR3 DNA reads as TGTGCCAGTAGTATCGCGCCGGGGAAAACCTACGAGCAGTACTTC. It encodes CASSIAPGKTYEQYF. The full variable domain, in which reference TRBV19 and TRBJ2-7 provide the parts outside the CDR3, is DGGITQSPKYLFRKEGQNVTLSCEQNLNHDAMYWYRQDPGQGLRLIYYSQIVNDFQKGDIAEGYSVSREKKESFPLTVTSAQKNPTAFYLCASSIAPGKTYEQYFGPGTRLTVT.